Reported below is one TCR beta chain. Antigen: not known. This CDR3 has 12 residues. Germline lookup yields CDR1 SGHAT and CDR2 FQNNGV. V was pared by 6 bases and J by 1 base, with 3 bases between. In each case, RNA was isolated and then reverse transcribed into cDNA as the sequencing template. This table comes from immunoSEQ multiplex PCR, and its TCRdb copy is limited to in-frame clones, with some not included. Of 160,000 or so clones in the sample, about three fifths are singletons; the top ten hold approximately 0.91%. The sample's treatment: oral pan-JAK inhibitor, 5-10 mg twice daily. Peripheral blood samples and lesional scalp punch biopsies were obtained from alopecia areata patients. The data are from a study of CD8+ T cells in alopecia areata. Findings and caveats of the study: The study found tofacitinib significantly decreased scalp clonality and expanded CD8+ clones among the top 100.

The sample here was CD4+ T cells sorted from blood, taken at week 4, from a patient treated with tofacitinib. This receptor was taken from a human donor with alopecia areata. V gene TRBV11-2 combines with J gene TRBJ2-2; no clear D gene. Here the CDR3 reads CASRLNTGELFF. The CDR3 region has the DNA TGTGCCAGCAGATTGAACACCGGGGAGCTGTTTTTT.